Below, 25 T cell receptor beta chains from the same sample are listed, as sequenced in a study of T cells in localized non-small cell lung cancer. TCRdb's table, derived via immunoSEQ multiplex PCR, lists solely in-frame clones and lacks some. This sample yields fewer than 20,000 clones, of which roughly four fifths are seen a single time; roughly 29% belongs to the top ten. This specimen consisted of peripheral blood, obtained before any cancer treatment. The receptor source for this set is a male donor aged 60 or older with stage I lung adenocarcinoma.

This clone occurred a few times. This CDR3 reads CASSPGSSYEQYF. The CDR3 DNA sequence: TGTGCCAGTAGTCCAGGGAGCTCCTACGAGCAGTACTTC. J is TRBJ2-7 and V is TRBV19; D is perhaps TRBD1 or TRBD2 (5 bases each). Germline CDR1 LNHDA, CDR2 SQIVND (reference sequence). Between the trimmed V and J ends, which lost 5 bases and 0 bases, there was a span of 8 bases. The CDR3 runs 13 residues.

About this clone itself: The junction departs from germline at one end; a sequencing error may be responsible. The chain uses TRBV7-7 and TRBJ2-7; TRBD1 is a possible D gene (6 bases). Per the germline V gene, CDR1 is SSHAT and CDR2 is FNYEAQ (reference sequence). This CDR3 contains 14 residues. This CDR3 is CASSADSQGYEQYF. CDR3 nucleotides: TGTGCTAGCAGCGCGGACAGTCAAGGGTACGAGCAGTACTTC.

The CDR3 spells CASSEIGAFSYEQYF. The CDR3 bases are TGTGCCAGCAGTGAAATCGGTGCTTTTTCCTACGAGCAGTACTTC. The chain links TRBV6-1 to TRBJ2-7; D gene ambiguous. Germline V gene sequence: CDR1 MNHNS, CDR2 SASEGT. Trimming removed 2 bases at V and 1 base at J, with 12 bases between. The length of the CDR3 is 15 residues.

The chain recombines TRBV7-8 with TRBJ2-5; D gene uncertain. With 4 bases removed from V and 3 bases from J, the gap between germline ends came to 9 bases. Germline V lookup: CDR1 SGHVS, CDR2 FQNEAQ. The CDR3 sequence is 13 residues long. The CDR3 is CASSSTHKETQYF. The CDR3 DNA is TGTGCCAGCAGCTCTACCCACAAAGAGACCCAGTACTTC.

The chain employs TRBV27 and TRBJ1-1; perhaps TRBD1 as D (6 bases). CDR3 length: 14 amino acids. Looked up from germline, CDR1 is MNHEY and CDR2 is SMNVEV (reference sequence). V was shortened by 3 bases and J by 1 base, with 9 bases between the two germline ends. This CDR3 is CASSFSRGNTEAFF. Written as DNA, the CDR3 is TGTGCCAGCAGTTTCTCCAGGGGGAACACTGAAGCTTTCTTT.

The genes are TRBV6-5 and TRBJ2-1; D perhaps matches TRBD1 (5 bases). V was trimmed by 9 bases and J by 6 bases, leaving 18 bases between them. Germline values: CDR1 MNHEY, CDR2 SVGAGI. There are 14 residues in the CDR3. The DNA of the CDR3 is TGTGCCAGACCCCCAGGACCCACAGGCAATGAGCAGTTCTTC. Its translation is CARPPGPTGNEQFF.

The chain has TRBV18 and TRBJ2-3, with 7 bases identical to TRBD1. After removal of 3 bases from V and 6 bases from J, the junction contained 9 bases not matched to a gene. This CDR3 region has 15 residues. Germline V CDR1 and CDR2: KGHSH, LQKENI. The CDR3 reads CASSPVTGSRDTQYF. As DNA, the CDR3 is TGTGCCAGCTCACCGGTGACAGGGAGCCGGGATACGCAGTATTTT.

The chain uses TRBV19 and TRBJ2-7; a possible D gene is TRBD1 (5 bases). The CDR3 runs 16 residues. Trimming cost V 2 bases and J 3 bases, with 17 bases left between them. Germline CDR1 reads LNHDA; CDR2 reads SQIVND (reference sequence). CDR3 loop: CASSIRVGQGIYEQYF. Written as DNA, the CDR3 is TGTGCCAGTAGTATACGGGTGGGGCAGGGCATCTACGAGCAGTACTTC.

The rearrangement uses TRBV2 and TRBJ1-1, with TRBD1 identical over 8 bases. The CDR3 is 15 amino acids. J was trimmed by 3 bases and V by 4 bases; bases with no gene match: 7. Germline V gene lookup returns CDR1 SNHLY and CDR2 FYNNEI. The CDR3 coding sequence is TGTGCCAGCAGTGCTCAGGGGGCAAGGGACACTGAAGCTTTCTTT. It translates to CASSAQGARDTEAFF.

CDR3 DNA: TGTGCCAGCAGCTGGGGGACAGGCGTGCCCGGGGAGCTGTTTTTT. Its translation is CASSWGTGVPGELFF. V gene TRBV5-6 combines with J gene TRBJ2-2; 8 positions match TRBD1. The CDR3 consists of 15 residues. Trimming took 3 bases from V and 6 from J; bases not matched to a gene: 7. Germline V gene lookup returns CDR1 SGHDT and CDR2 YYEEEE.

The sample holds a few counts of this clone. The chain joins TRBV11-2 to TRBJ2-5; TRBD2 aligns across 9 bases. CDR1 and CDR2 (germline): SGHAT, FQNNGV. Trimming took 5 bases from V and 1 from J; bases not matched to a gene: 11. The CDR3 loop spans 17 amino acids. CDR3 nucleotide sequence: TGTGCCAGCAGCACACCCCCTGGCGGGGGGGTCCAAGAGACCCAGTACTTC. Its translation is CASSTPPGGGVQETQYF.

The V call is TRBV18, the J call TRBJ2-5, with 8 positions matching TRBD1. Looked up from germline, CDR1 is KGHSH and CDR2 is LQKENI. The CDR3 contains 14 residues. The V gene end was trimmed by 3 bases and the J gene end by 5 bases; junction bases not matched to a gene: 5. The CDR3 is CASSPSGQGETQYF. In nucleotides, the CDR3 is TGTGCCAGCTCACCCTCAGGACAGGGCGAGACCCAGTACTTC.

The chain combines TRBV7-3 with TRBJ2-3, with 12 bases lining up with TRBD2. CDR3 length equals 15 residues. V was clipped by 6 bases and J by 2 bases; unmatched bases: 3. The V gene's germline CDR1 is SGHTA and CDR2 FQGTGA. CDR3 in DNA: TGTGCCAGCAGTCCTAGCGGGAGGGCCACAGATACGCAGTATTTT. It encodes CASSPSGRATDTQYF.

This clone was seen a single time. CDR3 coding DNA: TGTGCCAGCAGTTACTCCCAGGGGCTCAATGAGCAGTTCTTC. As protein: CASSYSQGLNEQFF. The V gene is TRBV6-5, the J gene TRBJ2-1, with a weak D call TRBD1 (6 bases). Trimming removed 0 bases from V and 6 bases from J, with 9 bases in between. Germline V gene data show CDR1 as MNHEY and CDR2 as SVGAGI. The CDR3 sequence is 14 residues long.

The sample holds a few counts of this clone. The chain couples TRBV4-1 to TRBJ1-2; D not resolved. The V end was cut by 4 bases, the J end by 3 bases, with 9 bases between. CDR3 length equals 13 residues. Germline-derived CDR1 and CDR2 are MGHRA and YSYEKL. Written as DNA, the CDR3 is TGCGCCAGCAGCCTCCGCCCGGACTATGGCTACACCTTC. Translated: CASSLRPDYGYTF.

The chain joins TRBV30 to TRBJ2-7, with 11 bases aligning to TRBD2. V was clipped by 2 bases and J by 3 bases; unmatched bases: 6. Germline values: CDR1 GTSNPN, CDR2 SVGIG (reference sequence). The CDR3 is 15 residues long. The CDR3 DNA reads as TGTGCCTGGAGTCCACTAGCGGGAGCTAACTACGAGCAGTACTTC. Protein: CAWSPLAGANYEQYF. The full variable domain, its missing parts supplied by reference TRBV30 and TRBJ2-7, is SQTIHQWPATLVQPVGSPLSLECTVEGTSNPNLYWYRQAAGRGLQLLFYSVGIGQISSEVPQNLSASRPQDRQFILSSKKLLLSDSGFYLCAWSPLAGANYEQYFGPGTRLTVT.

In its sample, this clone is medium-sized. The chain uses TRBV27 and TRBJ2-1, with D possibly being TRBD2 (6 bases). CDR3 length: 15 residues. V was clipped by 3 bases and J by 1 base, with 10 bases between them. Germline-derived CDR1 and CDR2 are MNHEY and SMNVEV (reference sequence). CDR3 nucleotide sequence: TGTGCCAGCAGTTTGGAGGGCGCTTCCTACAATGAGCAGTTCTTC. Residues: CASSLEGASYNEQFF.

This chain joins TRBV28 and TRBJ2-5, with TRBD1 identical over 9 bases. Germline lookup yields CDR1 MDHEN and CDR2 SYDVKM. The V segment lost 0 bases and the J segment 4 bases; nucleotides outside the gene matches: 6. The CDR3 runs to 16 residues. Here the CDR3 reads CASSLWGTGKRETQYF. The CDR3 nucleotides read TGTGCCAGCAGTTTATGGGGGACAGGGAAACGAGAGACCCAGTACTTC.

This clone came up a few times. CDR3 in amino acids: CASSLGQVETQYF. CDR3 bases: TGTGCCAGCAGCTTAGGACAAGTGGAGACCCAGTACTTC. The rearrangement uses TRBV7-9 and TRBJ2-5; D not certain. Germline-derived CDR1 and CDR2 are SEHNR and FQNEAQ (reference sequence). The CDR3 contains 13 residues. Trimming pared 1 base from V and 5 bases from J, leaving 8 bases between.

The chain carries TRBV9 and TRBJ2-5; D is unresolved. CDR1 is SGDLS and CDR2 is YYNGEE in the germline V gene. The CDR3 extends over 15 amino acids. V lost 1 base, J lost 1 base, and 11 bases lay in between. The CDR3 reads CASSVLSGAQETQYF. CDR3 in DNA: TGTGCCAGCAGCGTACTGTCTGGAGCCCAAGAGACCCAGTACTTC.

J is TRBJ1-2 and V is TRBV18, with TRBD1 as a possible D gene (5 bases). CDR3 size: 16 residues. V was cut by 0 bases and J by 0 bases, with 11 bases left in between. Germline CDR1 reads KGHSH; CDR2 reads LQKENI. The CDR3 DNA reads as TGTGCCAGCTCACCACCCGCGGGACTTACTAACTATGGCTACACCTTC. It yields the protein CASSPPAGLTNYGYTF.

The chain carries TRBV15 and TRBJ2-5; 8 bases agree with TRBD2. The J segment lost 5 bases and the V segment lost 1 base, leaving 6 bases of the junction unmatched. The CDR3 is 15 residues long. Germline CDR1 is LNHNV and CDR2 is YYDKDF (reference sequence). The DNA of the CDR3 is TGTGCCACCAGCAGAGTGGCGGGGGGACCGGAGACCCAGTACTTC. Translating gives CATSRVAGGPETQYF.

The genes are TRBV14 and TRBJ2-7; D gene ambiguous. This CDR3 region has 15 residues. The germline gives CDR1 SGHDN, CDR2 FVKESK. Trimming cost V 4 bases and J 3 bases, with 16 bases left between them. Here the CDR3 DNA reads TGTGCCAGCAGCCCCTGGACCGGCGCAGACTACGAGCAGTACTTC. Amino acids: CASSPWTGADYEQYF. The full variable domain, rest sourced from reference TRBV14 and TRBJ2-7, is EAGVTQFPSHSVIEKGQTVTLRCDPISGHDNLYWYRRVMGKEIKFLLHFVKESKQDESGMPNNRFLAERTGGTYSTLKVQPAELEDSGVYFCASSPWTGADYEQYFGPGTRLTVT.

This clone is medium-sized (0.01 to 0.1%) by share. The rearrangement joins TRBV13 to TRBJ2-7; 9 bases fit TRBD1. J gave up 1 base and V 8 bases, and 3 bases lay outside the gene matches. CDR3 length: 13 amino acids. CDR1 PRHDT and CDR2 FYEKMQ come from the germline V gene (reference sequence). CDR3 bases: TGTGCCAGCGGAGACAGGGGGTCCTACGAGCAGTACTTC. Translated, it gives CASGDRGSYEQYF.

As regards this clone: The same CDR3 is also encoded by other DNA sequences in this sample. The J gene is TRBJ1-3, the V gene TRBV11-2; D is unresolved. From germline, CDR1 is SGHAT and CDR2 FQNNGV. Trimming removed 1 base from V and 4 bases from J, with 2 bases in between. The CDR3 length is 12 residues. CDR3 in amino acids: CASSLGGNTIYF. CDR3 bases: TGTGCCAGCAGCTTAGGGGGAAACACCATATATTTT.